These 28 T cell receptor beta chains came from one sample sequenced in a study of blood T cells in healthy people across ages. It was with a sample-barcoded 5' primer and a J-beta primer mix that a second PCR of roughly 6 to 11 cycles was run. MiXCR was run by TCRdb on the 5' RACE reads, yielding one entry per CDR3 protein. This sample has some 1.5 million distinct CDR3 sequences, with about 42% found just once. The sequencing input was blood. All receptors come from a woman younger than 35 in good health.

A few counts support this clonotype. The J gene is TRBJ1-1, the V gene TRBV7-9, with D unresolved. V shed 1 base and J shed 4 bases, with 7 bases lying between them. This CDR3 has 13 residues. The germline CDR1 and CDR2 sequences are SEHNR and FQNEAQ (reference sequence). The CDR3, as DNA: TGTGCCAGCAGCTTAGAAATTCCCACTGAAGCTTTCTTT. It is translated as CASSLEIPTEAFF.

V and J are TRBV12-3 or TRBV12-4 and TRBJ2-7, with a possible D match to TRBD2 (5 bases). Trimming stripped 6 bases from V and 7 bases from J, with 22 bases between. The CDR3 extends over 15 amino acids. This CDR3 is CASSGIRPKYNEQYF. CDR3 in DNA: TGTGCCAGCAGCGGGATTCGGCCTAAGTACAATGAGCAGTACTTC.

This rearrangement joins TRBV20-1 to TRBJ2-3; maybe TRBD2 (6 bases). The length of the CDR3 is 14 residues. Germline values: CDR1 DFQATT, CDR2 SNEGSKA (reference sequence). V shed 4 bases and J shed 5 bases, with 16 bases lying between them. In nucleotides, the CDR3 is TGCAGTGCTAAAGGAATCGGGAGTATAGATACGCAGTATTTT. Translated: CSAKGIGSIDTQYF.

A few counts support this clonotype. The chain employs TRBV7-3 and TRBJ2-1; 8 positions agree with TRBD2. V gave up 6 bases and J gave up 7 bases; unmatched junction bases: 11. The CDR3 spans 15 residues. Germline CDR1 reads SGHTA; CDR2 reads FQGTGA. DNA for the CDR3: TGTGCCAGCAGTATGAAAATCGGGACTAGTAATGAGCAGTTCTTC. Translating it yields CASSMKIGTSNEQFF.

This rearrangement joins TRBV20-1 to TRBJ1-2; possible D gene TRBD1, 5 bases. The CDR3 consists of 11 residues. V was trimmed by 7 bases and J by 2 bases, leaving 8 bases between them. CDR1 and CDR2 from the germline V gene are DFQATT and SNEGSKA (reference sequence). This CDR3 is CSVDTNYGYTF. In DNA, the CDR3 is TGCAGTGTGGACACAAACTATGGCTACACCTTC.

This rearrangement joins TRBV5-1 to TRBJ1-2; D uncertain. V lost 3 bases and J 8 bases, leaving 14 bases between the germline ends. Germline V gene lookup returns CDR1 SGHRS and CDR2 YFSETQ. This CDR3 has 13 residues. CDR3 loop: CASSYGPLGGYTF. DNA of the CDR3: TGCGCCAGCAGCTACGGCCCCCTGGGAGGCTACACCTTC.

V and J are TRBV4-3 and TRBJ1-3; possible D gene TRBD1, 5 bases. The CDR3 has 15 residues. Germline assignment: CDR1 LGHNA and CDR2 YSLEER. V gave up 1 base and J gave up 2 bases, with 9 bases separating them. CDR3 nucleotides: TGCGCCAGCAGCCAAGGGCAGGGAACTGGAAACACCATATATTTT. Translated, it gives CASSQGQGTGNTIYF.

This chain links TRBV7-6 with TRBJ2-5; D is possibly TRBD2 (7 bases). The DNA matches TRBJ2-7 better at its end, which makes the J call doubtful. The CDR3 has 15 residues. Germline V gene data show CDR1 as SGHVS and CDR2 as FNYEAQ. The CDR3: CASSLGTRGAGEQYF. The CDR3 nucleotides are TGTGCCAGCAGCTTAGGGACTAGGGGGGCTGGCGAGCAGTACTTC.

V gene TRBV7-6 combines with J gene TRBJ1-1, with D possibly TRBD1 on 5 matching bases. Trimming shortened V by 4 bases and J by 0 bases, and 18 bases separated the two germline ends. The length of the CDR3 is 17 residues. CDR1 and CDR2 from the germline V gene are SGHVS and FNYEAQ. The CDR3 spells CASSSGAFRSLNTEAFF. The DNA of the CDR3 is TGTGCCAGCAGCTCCGGGGCTTTCAGGAGCCTGAACACTGAAGCTTTCTTT.

The chain combines TRBV6-6 with TRBJ2-3, with D tentatively TRBD2 (6 bases). The CDR3 has 16 residues. V lost 7 bases, J lost 1 base, and 18 bases lay in between. Germline-derived CDR1 and CDR2 are MNHNY and SVGAGI (reference sequence). The CDR3 reads CASTLPVASGTDTQYF. The CDR3 DNA is TGTGCCAGCACACTCCCGGTGGCTAGCGGCACAGATACGCAGTATTTT.

This clonotype was seen a handful of times. CDR3 loop: CASRAQDRGFDEQYF. CDR3 nucleotides: TGTGCCAGCAGGGCCCAGGACAGAGGGTTCGACGAGCAGTACTTC. This chain joins TRBV4-2 and TRBJ2-7; D may be TRBD1 (6 bases). The CDR3 length is 15 residues. Germline V gene sequence: CDR1 LGHNA, CDR2 YNFKEQ. V lost 6 bases and J 5 bases, leaving 20 bases between the germline ends.

Of note for this clonotype: The junction shows a germline mismatch at one end, possibly a read error. V and J are TRBV27 and TRBJ2-7; D not resolved. Germline V gene data show CDR1 as MNHEY and CDR2 as SMNVEV (reference sequence). The CDR3 sequence is 13 residues long. The CDR3 spells CAGSLSGAYEQYF. Written as DNA, the CDR3 is TGTGCCGGCAGCCTCTCAGGAGCGTACGAGCAGTACTTC.

On this clonotype itself: Possible read error: a much larger clone is one base away. The chain couples TRBV20-1 to TRBJ2-1; TRBD1 might be the D (6 bases). The J call may be mistaken, given a closer DNA end match to TRBJ2-7. Germline V lookup: CDR1 DFQATT, CDR2 SNEGSKA (reference sequence). The CDR3 contains 15 residues. The CDR3 is CSAFPGRTVHYEQYF. The CDR3 DNA reads TGCAGTGCTTTCCCCGGTCGGACAGTCCACTACGAGCAGTACTTC.

The rearrangement links TRBV11-2 to TRBJ2-7; weak D call: TRBD1 (7 bases). Germline V CDR1 and CDR2: SGHAT, FQNNGV. The CDR3 length is 15 residues. Trimming removed 4 bases at V and 3 bases at J, with 16 bases between. The CDR3 reads CASSSSGGTDYEQYF. DNA of the CDR3: TGTGCCAGCAGCTCGTCAGGCGGGACAGACTACGAGCAGTACTTC.

Ten or more counts support this clonotype. The CDR3 nucleotides are TGCGCCAGCAGCCTTGGACAGGGACGAGATACGCAGTATTTT. The encoded protein is CASSLGQGRDTQYF. This sequence joins TRBV5-1 and TRBJ2-3; 8 bases map to TRBD1. This CDR3 has 14 residues. Germline CDR1 and CDR2: SGHRS and YFSETQ. Trimming took 4 bases from V and 5 from J; bases not matched to a gene: 6.

The sample holds a few counts of this clonotype. The chain links TRBV10-3 to TRBJ2-3; 8 nucleotides line up with TRBD2. This CDR3 spans 15 amino acids. With 11 bases clipped from V and 3 bases from J, the junction kept 13 bases outside the gene matches. The germline V gene encodes CDR1 ENHRY and CDR2 SYGVKD. CDR3 bases: TGTGCCGTCAAGCCGGTGGGGACTAGAACAGATACGCAGTATTTT. Amino acids: CAVKPVGTRTDTQYF.

This clonotype was found a few times. The CDR3 spells CSARQHRFYEQYF. DNA of the CDR3: TGCAGTGCTAGACAACACCGCTTCTACGAGCAGTACTTC. V usage is TRBV20-1 and J usage is TRBJ2-7; unclear D gene. Germline CDR1 DFQATT, CDR2 SNEGSKA (reference sequence). The V and J ends lost 2 bases and 3 bases respectively, with 11 bases between them. The CDR3 totals 13 residues.

This chain links TRBV7-2 with TRBJ1-1; unclear D gene. The CDR3 runs 13 residues. Trimming cost V 2 bases and J 7 bases, with 11 bases left between them. CDR1 and CDR2 from the germline V gene are SGHTA and FQGNSA. The CDR3 is CASSLYNSIEAFF. CDR3 nucleotides: TGTGCCAGCAGCTTATATAACAGCATTGAAGCTTTCTTT.

This sequence joins TRBV6-6 and TRBJ1-3; D perhaps matches TRBD1 (5 bases). The germline V and J ends were trimmed by 7 bases and 2 bases, with 15 bases remaining between them. The CDR3 is 15 residues long. CDR1 and CDR2 (germline): MNHNY, SVGAGI (reference sequence). CDR3 sequence: CASTRRGDPGNTIYF. CDR3 sequence (DNA): TGTGCCAGCACGCGTCGAGGGGATCCTGGAAACACCATATATTTT.

This clonotype has more than one count but fewer than ten. The chain combines TRBV3-1 with TRBJ2-4; TRBD2 aligns across 10 bases. This CDR3 comprises 14 residues. The V and J ends lost 5 bases and 9 bases, in that order; junction bases with no gene match: 7. Germline-derived CDR1 and CDR2 are LGHDT and YNNKEL (reference sequence). CDR3: CASSKLAGVGIQYF. The DNA of the CDR3 is TGTGCCAGCAGCAAGCTAGCGGGAGTTGGCATTCAGTACTTC.

The chain recombines TRBV7-9 with TRBJ2-5; D could derive from TRBD1 or TRBD2 (5 bases each). The V end was cut by 1 base, the J end by 6 bases, with 12 bases between. The CDR3 runs 14 residues. The V gene's germline CDR1 is SEHNR and CDR2 FQNEAQ (reference sequence). The CDR3 DNA reads as TGTGCCAGCAGCTTAGTGGTAGGGGAGAAGACCCAGTACTTC. Translation: CASSLVVGEKTQYF.

This clonotype was picked up many times. The chain has TRBV20-1 and TRBJ2-7; no clear D. There are 11 residues in the CDR3. The germline V gene encodes CDR1 DFQATT and CDR2 SNEGSKA (reference sequence). The V and J ends lost 1 base and 1 base respectively, with 2 bases between them. The CDR3 coding sequence is TGCAGTGCTAGAGTTTCCTACGAGCAGTACTTC. Translating it yields CSARVSYEQYF.

This clonotype has more than one count but fewer than ten. This rearrangement joins TRBV12-3 or TRBV12-4 to TRBJ2-7, with TRBD2 matching over 10 bases. Germline trimming cut 3 bases from V and 4 bases from J; bases unmatched to any gene: 3. The CDR3 runs to 14 residues. This chain's CDR3 is CASSFLAGEYEQYF. CDR3 nucleotide sequence: TGTGCCAGCAGTTTTCTAGCGGGAGAGTACGAGCAGTACTTC.

The chain joins TRBV5-8 to TRBJ2-1; D remains unclear. V was cut by 4 bases and J by 10 bases, with 12 bases left in between. Looked up from germline, CDR1 is SGHTS and CDR2 is YDEGEE. The CDR3 has 12 amino acids. CDR3 sequence (DNA): TGTGCCAGCAGCCAGTGGGCGGTGGAGCAGTTCTTC. Translating gives CASSQWAVEQFF.

The V gene is TRBV12-3 or TRBV12-4, the J gene TRBJ2-7, with 9 bases identical to TRBD1. J was trimmed by 6 bases and V by 6 bases; bases with no gene match: 12. The CDR3 contains 15 residues. The CDR3 loop is CASSPGTGKPGEQYF. DNA of the CDR3: TGTGCCAGCAGCCCCGGGACAGGGAAGCCAGGCGAGCAGTACTTC.

As DNA, the CDR3 is TGTGCCAGCAGTGGGGAAGGAACCTACGAGCAGTACTTC. Protein product: CASSGEGTYEQYF. The genes are TRBV2 and TRBJ2-7, with unresolved D. This CDR3 is built from 13 residues. V shed 4 bases and J shed 2 bases, with 9 bases lying between them. Germline CDR1 and CDR2: SNHLY and FYNNEI.

The genes are TRBV5-1 and TRBJ2-2, with 8 bases lining up with TRBD1. The length of the CDR3 is 15 residues. Germline assignment: CDR1 SGHRS and CDR2 YFSETQ. The trim removed 3 bases at V and 5 bases at J, leaving 6 bases unmatched. The CDR3 DNA follows: TGCGCCAGCAGCTCTTCAGGGGGCGGGACCGGGGAGCTGTTTTTT. It codes for CASSSSGGGTGELFF. Variable domain in full (rest from reference TRBV5-1 and TRBJ2-2): KAGVTQTPRYLIKTRGQQVTLSCSPISGHRSVSWYQQTPGQGLQFLFEYFSETQRNKGNFPGRFSGRQFSNSRSEMNVSTLELGDSALYLCASSSSGGGTGELFFGEGSRLTVL.

This clonotype was seen more than once but under ten times. V and J are TRBV10-2 and TRBJ1-1; 7 bases align to TRBD1. The CDR3 has 15 amino acids. Germline V CDR1 and CDR2: WSHSY, SAAADI. V was clipped by 7 bases and J by 3 bases; unmatched bases: 11. The CDR3 spells CASTEQGLVYTEAFF. In nucleotides, the CDR3 is TGCGCCAGCACAGAACAGGGGCTCGTATACACTGAAGCTTTCTTT.